The TCR beta chain under discussion was sequenced for a study of blood T cell repertoires in COVID-19. Study information: T cells, B-cell-depleted T cells, or PBMCs provided the cDNA or gDNA that served as material.

Authors' processing steps: How many nucleated cells were present was estimated from reference gene primer amplification. Profiling relied on immunoSEQ multiplex PCR, and the TCRdb table lists in-frame clones only, not all of them. That table furnishes V, J and clone size, whereas the DNA furnished D and trimming. The table records hundreds of thousands of clones, 88% of them present only once. The CDR3 consists of 15 residues. The ends lost 5 bases at V and 1 base at J; junction bases unmatched: 5. Germline CDR1 is SQVTM and CDR2 is ANQGSEA. The source material was peripheral blood. The chain employs TRBV29-1 and TRBJ2-3; TRBD2 matches 11 bases. The source of this sequence is a woman aged 40 to 55 who had recovered from COVID-19. The CDR3 is CSVQGLAGRTDTQYF. The CDR3 region has the DNA TGCAGCGTTCAAGGACTAGCGGGCCGCACAGATACGCAGTATTTT.